This TCR beta chain originates from a study of shared clonotypes between healthy human individuals (dated by TCRdb to the early 2020s). In terms of the full investigation: A few men and a couple of women, aged 18 to 49 years, made up the cohort. For each donor, CD4 naive and CD4 memory were each run on three plates, CD8 naive on two plates, and CD8 memory on one plate. To estimate repertoire size and how much clonotype sharing occurs between individuals, the study deeply sequenced the blood TCR repertoires of 5 or 6 healthy adults. Libraries were prepared and TCR repertoires were sequenced by different laboratories using diverse techniques, in order to increase sequencing depth and limit assay-specific biases. Between about 0.9 and 9 billion PBMCs per donor were obtained by leukapheresis.

CDR1 and CDR2 were assigned from the germline V gene as MNHEY and SVGAGI. The CDR3 has 14 amino acids, counting the end cysteine and phenylalanine. CDR3 DNA is the only sequence kept; it has 42 bases, read in frame from the first base. The germline ends are 11 bases apart after V is trimmed by 2 bases and J by 6 bases. Worth noting for this clone: There is no known antigen for this receptor. No qualities accompany the bases; no much larger clone lies one base away.

Using the deep immunoSEQ assay, TCR CDR3 regions were amplified from genomic DNA by multiplex PCR. Extracted genomic DNA from each cell subset was distributed evenly across all wells of several immunoSEQ 96-well plates, and each plate was treated as a replicate. For sorted subsets, roughly 200 ng genomic DNA, equal to tens of thousands of T cell genomes, was loaded into each replicate PCR. Purified libraries were measured with a Qubit 3.0 fluorometer, size-checked on a Bioanalyzer 2100, and measured again with the KAPA Library Quantification kit. Each immunoSEQ 96-well plate was sequenced on its own single-read 150-cycle Illumina NextSeq 550 flow cell. The original methods were these. Because only junctional sequences without quality scores were contained in the immunoSEQ output, filtering matching that applied to full-length reads could not be performed. To assign V/J genes and CDR3, sequences were annotated using PyIR, a Python wrapper for IgBLAST v1.9, with IMGT germline references. Reads were filtered out if the reads had weak V/J assignments (E-value above 1e-6), no CDR3, stop codons, out-of-frame junctions, or ambiguous translated residues. A V3J clonotype was defined by an identical inferred V gene, J gene, and CDR3 amino acid sequence. Percentage overlap between repertoires was calculated by dividing the number of shared unique clonotypes by the size of the smaller repertoire. Three approaches were used to assess repertoire richness: RTK rarefaction, the Chao1 estimator, and Recon v2.1 estimates of unobserved clonotypes. For all TCRbeta clonotypes obtained by the gDNA method from several donors, generation probabilities were computed with OLGA. Entries here come from immuneACCESS through TCRdb and include only in-frame sequences with V and J called. Some clones fail to appear in such tables; in the studies checked, an unresolved V gene covers under half of the shortfall, and the cause of the remainder is unknown. V and J calls and clone size follow that table, whereas D and trimming were derived from the DNA. Recorded for this sample are roughly 2 million clones; approximately 94% of them occurred a single time. Roughly 1.1% of the sample is in the top ten clones.

CD8 naive samples were CD45RO-negative cells positively selected for CCR7, giving a CD45RA+CCR7+ population that excluded TemRA cells. The donors were healthy, HIV-negative adults who had no recently reported acute infections or vaccinations. Only Caucasian adults living in Nashville, Tennessee, USA were represented among the donors. Blood was obtained by leukapheresis, after which PBMCs were separated by Ficoll-Histopaque density gradient centrifugation and cryopreserved in liquid nitrogen vapor phase. Analytical flow cytometry was used to check the purity and quantity of every magnetically sorted T cell population. Genomic DNA was isolated from each sorted fraction and quantified by UV absorbance on a Nanodrop 2000c. Points the paper makes about the study in general: Naive subsets generally had larger estimated clonotype richness than memory subsets did. Pairwise subsampling indicated that sequencing depth was expected to affect the degree of clonotype sharing among donors. Across a few donors, roughly 5.4% of naive CD4, more than 3% of naive CD8, around 2.5% of memory CD4, and approximately 0.4% of memory CD8 clonotypes were shared. Even with the large sequencing depth, rarefaction of the sorted-subset datasets indicated that sequencing was incomplete. Sampling was restricted to blood, and TCR repertoires in tissues likely differ from the TCR repertoires found in blood. Compared with non-shared clonotypes, the clonotypes found in all four sorted-subset donors had higher generation probabilities. The small number of donors limited the genetic and exposure-history diversity represented.

The sequencing input was naive CD8+ T cells sorted from blood. The label giving this sample's cell subset or site can be read as: CD45RA+CCR7+. Rearrangement joined TRBV6-5 to TRBJ2-1, with the D gene call left open. This TCR derives from a man aged 18 to 35 in good health. For the CDR3, the sequence is CASSYGELPNEQFF. The nucleotide sequence reads TGTGCCAGCAGTTACGGGGAACTCCCCAATGAGCAGTTCTTC.